The 30 T cell receptor beta chains given below trace back to one sample, sequenced in a study of blood T cell repertoires in COVID-19 (dated by TCRdb to the early 2020s). The method was the immunoSEQ multiplex PCR assay. The immuneACCESS repertoire file appears here via TCRdb, limited to in-frame rearrangements. These files lack a portion of the clones; in checked studies, under half of the deficit traces to unresolved V genes, and the cause of the others is not known. Recorded for this sample are around 290,000 clones; approximately 93% of them occurred a single time. The ten largest clonotypes hold 2% to 2.5% of the sample. What was sequenced was peripheral blood. The receptors derive from a woman aged 25 to 39 with COVID-19, enrolled during active disease.

The chain employs TRBV6-6 and TRBJ2-7; 8 nucleotides align to TRBD1. This CDR3 spans 16 amino acids. V gave up 7 bases and J gave up 6 bases; unmatched junction bases: 17. Germline CDR1 reads MNHNY; CDR2 reads SVGAGI (reference sequence). CDR3 nucleotide sequence: TGTGCCAGCAACGGCCGGACAGGGCTTAGTAGAAGCGAGCAGTACTTC. Its protein product is CASNGRTGLSRSEQYF.

This clone has only a few counts. The chain is built from TRBV30 and TRBJ1-1; D possibly corresponds to TRBD1 (6 bases). This CDR3 comprises 16 residues. Trimming stripped 4 bases from V and 3 bases from J, with 21 bases between. Germline V gene data show CDR1 as GTSNPN and CDR2 as SVGIG (reference sequence). CDR3 DNA sequence: TGTGCCTGGAACATTCCCGGACAGCGGACTGACACTGAAGCTTTCTTT. As protein: CAWNIPGQRTDTEAFF.

The chain couples TRBV19 to TRBJ1-5, with 8 bases fitting TRBD1. The CDR3 has 13 residues. V was pared by 8 bases and J by 4 bases, with 4 bases of the junction left unmatched. Looked up from germline, CDR1 is LNHDA and CDR2 is SQIVND (reference sequence). CDR3 sequence: CASDRGLNQPQHF. The CDR3 nucleotides are TGTGCCAGTGACAGGGGCCTGAATCAGCCCCAGCATTTT. The whole variable domain, remainder taken from reference TRBV19 and TRBJ1-5, is DGGITQSPKYLFRKEGQNVTLSCEQNLNHDAMYWYRQDPGQGLRLIYYSQIVNDFQKGDIAEGYSVSREKKESFPLTVTSAQKNPTAFYLCASDRGLNQPQHFGDGTRLSIL.

The V and J genes are TRBV19 and TRBJ1-1; no clear D. The CDR3 is made up of 15 amino acids. Germline V CDR1 and CDR2: LNHDA, SQIVND (reference sequence). V lost 2 bases and J 3 bases, leaving 13 bases between the germline ends. In nucleotides, the CDR3 is TGTGCCAGTAGTATATCGACCCGCGGGGACACTGAAGCTTTCTTT. Amino acid sequence: CASSISTRGDTEAFF.

V usage is TRBV19 and J usage is TRBJ1-1; D gene uncertain. The CDR3 has 17 amino acids. V was shortened by 6 bases and J by 7 bases, with 27 bases between the two germline ends. The germline V gene has CDR1 LNHDA and CDR2 SQIVND (reference sequence). The CDR3 bases are TGTGCCAGTAGGACCCCTTGGTCCGGCGCAGGAAAAAGTGAAGCTTTCTTT. Its protein is CASRTPWSGAGKSEAFF.

V and J are TRBV28 and TRBJ1-2; D ambiguous. CDR1 and CDR2 from the germline V gene are MDHEN and SYDVKM. V was pared by 6 bases and J by 8 bases, with 13 bases between. The CDR3 has 12 amino acids. The CDR3 sequence is CASSRPLRGYTF. As DNA, the CDR3 is TGTGCCAGCAGCCGGCCCCTGCGGGGCTACACCTTC.

The chain employs TRBV12-3 or TRBV12-4 and TRBJ1-2; D remains unclear. CDR3 length: 13 amino acids. Deletions cut 5 bases from V and 8 bases from J, with 15 bases between. Here the CDR3 DNA reads TGTGCCAGCAGTCCCCGGCGGGAGGAAGGCTACACCTTC. It specifies CASSPRREEGYTF.

The chain couples TRBV14 to TRBJ2-3; no reliable D call. The V and J ends lost 4 bases and 2 bases respectively, with 4 bases between them. From germline, CDR1 is SGHDN and CDR2 FVKESK. The CDR3 length is 12 residues. Here the CDR3 reads CASSRHTDTQYF. For the CDR3, the DNA is TGTGCCAGCAGCCGACACACAGATACGCAGTATTTT.

The J gene is TRBJ2-3, the V gene TRBV19; 8 bases are a match to TRBD1. The CDR3 runs to 14 residues. In germline, CDR1 is LNHDA, CDR2 SQIVND (reference sequence). Germline trimming cut 6 bases from V and 1 base from J; bases unmatched to any gene: 3. The CDR3 is CASRGQVGTDTQYF. The CDR3 DNA follows: TGTGCCAGTAGGGGACAGGTAGGCACAGATACGCAGTATTTT.

The chain links TRBV2 to TRBJ2-1; 8 bases are a match to TRBD2. The CDR3 length is 14 residues. Germline CDR1 reads SNHLY; CDR2 reads FYNNEI. The trim removed 11 bases at V and 7 bases at J, leaving 13 bases unmatched. CDR3 sequence: CAELGRAGTNEQFF. The CDR3 region has the DNA TGTGCCGAGCTCGGGAGGGCCGGAACGAATGAGCAGTTCTTC.

This clone was recorded once. V gene TRBV2 combines with J gene TRBJ2-2, with D unclear. The CDR3 runs to 13 residues. CDR1 is SNHLY, CDR2 FYNNEI, per germline. Between the trimmed V and J ends, which lost 4 bases and 6 bases, there was a span of 9 bases. CDR3 in amino acids: CASSAHQAGELFF. The CDR3 DNA reads TGTGCCAGCAGTGCGCACCAGGCCGGGGAGCTGTTTTTT.

As concerns this clone: Different DNA sequences within this sample yield the same CDR3. This chain connects TRBV11-3 to TRBJ2-3; the D gene is possibly TRBD2 (6 bases). V was cut by 1 base and J by 3 bases, with 8 bases left in between. CDR3 length: 14 residues. Germline V gene sequence: CDR1 SGHNT, CDR2 YENEEA. This CDR3 is CASSLGLATDTQYF. CDR3 coding DNA: TGTGCCAGCAGCTTAGGCCTAGCGACAGATACGCAGTATTTT.

This clone was counted a single time. The rearrangement links TRBV28 to TRBJ1-1; D is unresolved. Germline V gene lookup returns CDR1 MDHEN and CDR2 SYDVKM. The V end was cut by 6 bases, the J end by 1 base, with 21 bases between. The CDR3 is 17 amino acids. Here the CDR3 DNA reads TGTGCCAGCAGGGCGCCGGACGGGAGCTCGGGGAACACTGAAGCTTTCTTT. Its protein is CASRAPDGSSGNTEAFF.

V usage is TRBV2 and J usage is TRBJ2-2; TRBD2 might be the D (6 bases). V lost 4 bases and J lost 4, with 16 bases in between. Germline assignment: CDR1 SNHLY and CDR2 FYNNEI. The CDR3 contains 16 residues. The CDR3 DNA follows: TGTGCCAGCAGTGCCCGGAGAGCGCGGGGCACCGGGGAGCTGTTTTTT. Translation gives CASSARRARGTGELFF. Based on the CDR3 plus reference TRBV2 and TRBJ2-2, the full variable domain is EPEVTQTPSHQVTQMGQEVILRCVPISNHLYFYWYRQILGQKVEFLVSFYNNEISEKSEIFDDQFSVERPDGSNFTLKIRSTKLEDSAMYFCASSARRARGTGELFFGEGSRLTVL.

The chain combines TRBV3-1 (or the pseudogene TRBV3-2) with TRBJ2-5; a weak D match, TRBD1 (5 bases). V lost 1 base to trimming and J lost 6 bases, with 15 bases between them. Germline V gene data show CDR1 as LGHDT and CDR2 as YNNKEL (reference sequence). The length of the CDR3 is 15 residues. The CDR3 DNA follows: TGTGCCAGCAGCCAAGGATGGCAGGGTAGCCAGACCCAGTACTTC. Its protein is CASSQGWQGSQTQYF.

In this sample, this clone turned up once. The rearrangement links TRBV6-1 to TRBJ2-2; D is undetermined. Looked up from germline, CDR1 is MNHNS and CDR2 is SASEGT. This CDR3 has 15 residues. V lost 1 base to trimming and J lost 3 bases, with 9 bases between them. CDR3 nucleotides: TGTGCCAGCAGTGAAGGCCAAAAGCACACCGGGGAGCTGTTTTTT. This translates into CASSEGQKHTGELFF.

This chain connects TRBV7-8 to TRBJ2-3, with 7 bases lining up with TRBD2. The CDR3 consists of 16 residues. Germline loops: CDR1 SGHVS, CDR2 FQNEAQ. J gave up 2 bases and V 4 bases, and 9 bases lay outside the gene matches. Here the CDR3 DNA reads TGTGCCAGCAGCTCCCCTCCTAGCGGTGACACAGATACGCAGTATTTT. Translating gives CASSSPPSGDTDTQYF.

V gene TRBV5-4 combines with J gene TRBJ2-5, with 9 bases fitting TRBD1. Losses at the gene ends were 1 base for V and 4 bases for J; bases not matched to a gene: 14. There are 18 residues in the CDR3. From germline, CDR1 is SGHNT and CDR2 YYREEE (reference sequence). The CDR3 nucleotides are TGTGCCAGCAGCTTGAAACTGACAGGGGGATCAGCAAGAGAGACCCAGTACTTC. Amino acids: CASSLKLTGGSARETQYF. Full variable domain (remainder filled in from reference TRBV5-4 and TRBJ2-5): ETGVTQSPTHLIKTRGQQVTLRCSSQSGHNTVSWYQQALGQGPQFIFQYYREEENGRGNFPPRFSGLQFPNYSSELNVNALELDDSALYLCASSLKLTGGSARETQYFGPGTRLLVL.

This clone was seen only once. The J gene is TRBJ2-5, the V gene TRBV9, with D maybe TRBD2 (6 bases). The CDR3 covers 15 residues. Germline V lookup: CDR1 SGDLS, CDR2 YYNGEE. Deletions cut 3 bases from V and 2 bases from J, with 14 bases between. CDR3 DNA sequence: TGTGCCAGCAGCGGGGCGGGGACGGATCAAGAGACCCAGTACTTC. Protein sequence: CASSGAGTDQETQYF.

The rearrangement links TRBV29-1 to TRBJ2-3, with D perhaps matching TRBD2 (6 bases). The V end lost 8 bases, the J end lost 5 bases, and 8 bases lay between the germline ends. Germline assignment: CDR1 SQVTM and CDR2 ANQGSEA. This CDR3 comprises 10 residues. In DNA, the CDR3 is TGCAGCTCCGGGGGAGATACGCAGTATTTT. Residues: CSSGGDTQYF.

V usage is TRBV28 and J usage is TRBJ2-7, with D possibly being TRBD1 (5 bases). Trimming removed 1 base from V and 1 base from J, with 14 bases in between. Germline assignment: CDR1 MDHEN and CDR2 SYDVKM. This CDR3 contains 16 residues. The CDR3, as DNA: TGTGCCAGCAGTTTATCCGACAGTCGAAGATCCTACGAGCAGTACTTC. It is translated as CASSLSDSRRSYEQYF.

The rearrangement joins TRBV4-1 to TRBJ2-2, with D unresolved. V shed 1 base and J shed 3 bases, with 12 bases lying between them. This CDR3 has 16 amino acids. Per germline, CDR1 MGHRA and CDR2 YSYEKL. The CDR3 region is CASSQGRYEHTGELFF. In DNA, the CDR3 is TGCGCCAGCAGCCAAGGAAGATACGAGCACACCGGGGAGCTGTTTTTT.

The genes are TRBV27 and TRBJ2-1; 12 nucleotides line up with TRBD1. V was clipped by 5 bases and J by 6 bases; unmatched bases: 11. The CDR3 spans 17 residues. Germline values: CDR1 MNHEY, CDR2 SMNVEV (reference sequence). CDR3 residues: CASSQGTGGSVFNEQFF. The CDR3, as DNA: TGTGCCAGCAGTCAGGGGACAGGGGGCTCAGTCTTCAATGAGCAGTTCTTC.

V and J are TRBV19 and TRBJ1-4, with D perhaps TRBD1 (6 bases). CDR1 is LNHDA, CDR2 SQIVND, per germline (reference sequence). V was cut by 3 bases and J by 8 bases, with 19 bases left in between. The CDR3 is made up of 16 amino acids. The CDR3 DNA follows: TGTGCCAGTAGTATTCGCGGACAGTCCTCGGCGGAAAAACTGTTTTTT. This encodes CASSIRGQSSAEKLFF.

The rearrangement uses TRBV6-5 and TRBJ2-5, with 10 bases fitting TRBD2. The CDR3 is made up of 15 amino acids. J was trimmed by 3 bases and V by 4 bases; bases with no gene match: 5. Germline V CDR1 and CDR2: MNHEY, SVGAGI. CDR3 loop: CASSSIAGGKETQYF. The CDR3 nucleotides read TGTGCCAGCAGTTCGATAGCGGGAGGAAAAGAGACCCAGTACTTC.

This chain connects TRBV18 to TRBJ2-3, with D perhaps TRBD1 (6 bases). CDR3 length: 16 amino acids. V was clipped by 2 bases and J by 0 bases, with 12 bases between them. Germline CDR1 is KGHSH and CDR2 is LQKENI. The CDR3 here is CASSPGQIPSTDTQYF. The DNA of the CDR3 is TGTGCCAGCTCACCAGGACAGATACCTAGCACAGATACGCAGTATTTT.

The V call is TRBV15, the J call TRBJ2-2; TRBD2 might be the D (6 bases). V shed 2 bases and J shed 2 bases, with 12 bases lying between them. The CDR3 totals 16 residues. The germline gives CDR1 LNHNV, CDR2 YYDKDF (reference sequence). The CDR3 loop is CATSRPGTFNTGELFF. CDR3 nucleotide sequence: TGTGCCACCAGCAGACCCGGGACTTTTAACACCGGGGAGCTGTTTTTT.

This chain connects TRBV19 to TRBJ1-1; D is possibly TRBD1 (5 bases). The CDR3 has 16 residues. The V and J ends lost 1 base and 5 bases respectively, with 17 bases between them. Germline lookup yields CDR1 LNHDA and CDR2 SQIVND (reference sequence). This CDR3 is CASSIVYGGSGTEAFF. CDR3 coding DNA: TGTGCCAGTAGTATAGTTTACGGGGGAAGTGGTACTGAAGCTTTCTTT.

The chain links TRBV5-1 to TRBJ2-7; D perhaps matches TRBD1 (6 bases). Germline V gives CDR1 SGHRS, CDR2 YFSETQ. V lost 4 bases and J 6 bases, leaving 17 bases between the germline ends. The CDR3 extends over 14 amino acids. CDR3 loop: CASSPTQGMGEQYF. The CDR3 DNA follows: TGCGCCAGCAGCCCGACTCAGGGGATGGGCGAGCAGTACTTC. The full variable domain, completed using reference TRBV5-1 and TRBJ2-7, is KAGVTQTPRYLIKTRGQQVTLSCSPISGHRSVSWYQQTPGQGLQFLFEYFSETQRNKGNFPGRFSGRQFSNSRSEMNVSTLELGDSALYLCASSPTQGMGEQYFGPGTRLTVT.

The chain carries TRBV20-1 and TRBJ1-1, with a weak D call TRBD1 (5 bases). CDR1 DFQATT and CDR2 SNEGSKA come from the germline V gene (reference sequence). The CDR3 covers 11 residues. The ends were cut back, 4 bases at V and 7 bases at J, with 10 bases in the middle. The CDR3 spells CSATNRFEAFF. The CDR3 DNA sequence: TGCAGTGCTACAAACAGGTTTGAAGCTTTCTTT.